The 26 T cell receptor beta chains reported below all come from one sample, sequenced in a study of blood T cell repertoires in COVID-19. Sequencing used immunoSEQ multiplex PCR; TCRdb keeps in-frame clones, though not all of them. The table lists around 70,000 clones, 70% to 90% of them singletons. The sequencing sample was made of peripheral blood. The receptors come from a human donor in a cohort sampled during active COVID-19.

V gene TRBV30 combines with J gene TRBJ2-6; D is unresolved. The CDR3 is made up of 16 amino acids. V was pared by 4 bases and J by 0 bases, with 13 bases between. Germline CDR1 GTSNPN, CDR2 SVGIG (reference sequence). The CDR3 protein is CAWTTIPLSGANVLTF. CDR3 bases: TGTGCCTGGACTACGATTCCCCTCTCTGGGGCCAACGTCCTGACTTTC.

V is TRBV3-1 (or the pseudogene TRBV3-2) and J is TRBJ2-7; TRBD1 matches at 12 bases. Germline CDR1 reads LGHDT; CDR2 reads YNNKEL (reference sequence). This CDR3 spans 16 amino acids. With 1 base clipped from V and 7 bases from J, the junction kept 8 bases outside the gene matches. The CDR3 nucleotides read TGTGCCAGCAGCCAAGGTTGGGGACAGGGGGCGGGAGAGCAGTACTTC. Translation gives CASSQGWGQGAGEQYF.

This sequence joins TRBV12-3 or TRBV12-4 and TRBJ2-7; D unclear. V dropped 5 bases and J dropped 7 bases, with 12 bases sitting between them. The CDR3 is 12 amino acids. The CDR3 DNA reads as TGTGCCAGCAGTGCTCAATTCGGGGAGCAGTACTTC. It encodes CASSAQFGEQYF.

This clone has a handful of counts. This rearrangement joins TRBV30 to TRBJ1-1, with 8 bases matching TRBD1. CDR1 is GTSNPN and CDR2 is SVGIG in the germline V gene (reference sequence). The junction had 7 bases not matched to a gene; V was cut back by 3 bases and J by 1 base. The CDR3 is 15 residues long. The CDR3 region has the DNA TGTGCCTGGAGGGTAGCAGGGGGCGCGAACACTGAAGCTTTCTTT. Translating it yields CAWRVAGGANTEAFF.

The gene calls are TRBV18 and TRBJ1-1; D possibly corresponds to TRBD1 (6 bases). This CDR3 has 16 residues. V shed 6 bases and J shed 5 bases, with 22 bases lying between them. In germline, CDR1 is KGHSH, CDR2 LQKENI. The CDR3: CASSPARTGSLTEAFF. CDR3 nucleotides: TGTGCCAGCTCCCCAGCCAGAACAGGGAGTCTGACTGAAGCTTTCTTT.

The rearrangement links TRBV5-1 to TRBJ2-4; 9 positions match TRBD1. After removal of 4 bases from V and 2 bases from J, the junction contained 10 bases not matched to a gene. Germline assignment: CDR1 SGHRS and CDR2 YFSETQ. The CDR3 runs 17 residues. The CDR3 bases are TGCGCCAGCAGCGCCACTGGGACAGGGACCCCCAAAAACATTCAGTACTTC. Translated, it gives CASSATGTGTPKNIQYF.

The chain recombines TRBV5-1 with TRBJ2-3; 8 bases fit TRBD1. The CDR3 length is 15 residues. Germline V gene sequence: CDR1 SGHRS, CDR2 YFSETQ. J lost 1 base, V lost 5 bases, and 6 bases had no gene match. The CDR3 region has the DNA TGCGCCAGCAGACCTGACAGGGGTGGCACAGATACGCAGTATTTT. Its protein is CASRPDRGGTDTQYF.

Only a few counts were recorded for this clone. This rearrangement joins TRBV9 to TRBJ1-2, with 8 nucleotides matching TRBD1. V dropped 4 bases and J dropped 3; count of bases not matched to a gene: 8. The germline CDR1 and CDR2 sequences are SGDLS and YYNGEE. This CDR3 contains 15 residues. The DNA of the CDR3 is TGTGCCAGCAGCCCTCCGGGACAGGTATACTATGGCTACACCTTC. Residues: CASSPPGQVYYGYTF.

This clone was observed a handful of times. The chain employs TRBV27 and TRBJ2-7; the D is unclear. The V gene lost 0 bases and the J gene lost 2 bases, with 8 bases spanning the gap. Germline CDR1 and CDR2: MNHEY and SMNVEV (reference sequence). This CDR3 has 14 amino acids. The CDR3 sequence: CASSLSTAPYEQYF. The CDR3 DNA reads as TGTGCCAGCAGTTTATCCACAGCACCCTACGAGCAGTACTTC.

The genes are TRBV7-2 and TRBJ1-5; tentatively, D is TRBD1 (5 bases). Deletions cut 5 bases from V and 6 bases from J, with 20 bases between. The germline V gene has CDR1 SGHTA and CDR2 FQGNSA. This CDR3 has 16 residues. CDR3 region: CASSPEHGWGGQPQHF. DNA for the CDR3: TGTGCCAGCAGCCCCGAACATGGTTGGGGGGGTCAGCCCCAGCATTTT.

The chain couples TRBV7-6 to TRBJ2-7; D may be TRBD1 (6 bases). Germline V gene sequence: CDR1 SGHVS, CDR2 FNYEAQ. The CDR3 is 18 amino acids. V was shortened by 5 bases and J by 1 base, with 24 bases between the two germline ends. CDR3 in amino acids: CASSPVRFAGTMSYEQYF. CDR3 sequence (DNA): TGTGCCAGCAGCCCAGTAAGGTTCGCCGGGACAATGTCCTACGAGCAGTACTTC.

The DNA for the CDR3 is TGTGCCAGTAGTATCGGGGGACGGGACCAAGAGACCCAGTACTTC. Translating gives CASSIGGRDQETQYF. V gene TRBV19 combines with J gene TRBJ2-5, with a tentative D call TRBD2 (6 bases). Trimming shortened V by 3 bases and J by 0 bases, and 11 bases separated the two germline ends. The CDR3 has 15 residues. Germline CDR1 is LNHDA and CDR2 is SQIVND (reference sequence). The entire variable domain, with the rest obtained from reference TRBV19 and TRBJ2-5, is as follows: DGGITQSPKYLFRKEGQNVTLSCEQNLNHDAMYWYRQDPGQGLRLIYYSQIVNDFQKGDIAEGYSVSREKKESFPLTVTSAQKNPTAFYLCASSIGGRDQETQYFGPGTRLLVL.

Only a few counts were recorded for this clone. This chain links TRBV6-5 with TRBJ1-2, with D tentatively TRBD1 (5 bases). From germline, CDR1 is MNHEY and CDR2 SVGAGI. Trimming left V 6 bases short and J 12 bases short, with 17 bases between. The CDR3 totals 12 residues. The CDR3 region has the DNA TGTGCCAGCAGCCCCTTTCAGGGTCACAACACCTTC. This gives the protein CASSPFQGHNTF.

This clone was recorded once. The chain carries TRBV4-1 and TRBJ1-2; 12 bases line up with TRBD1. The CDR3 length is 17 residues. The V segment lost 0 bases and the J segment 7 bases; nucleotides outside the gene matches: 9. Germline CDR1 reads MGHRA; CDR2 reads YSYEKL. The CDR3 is CASSQDEGTGGYVGYTF. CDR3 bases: TGCGCCAGCAGCCAAGATGAGGGGACAGGGGGCTATGTTGGCTACACCTTC.

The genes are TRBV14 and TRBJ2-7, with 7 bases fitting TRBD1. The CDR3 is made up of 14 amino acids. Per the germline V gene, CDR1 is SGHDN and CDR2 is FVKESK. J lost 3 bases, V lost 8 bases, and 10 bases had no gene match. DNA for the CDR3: TGTGCCAGCCTCGCAGAGGACAGGTTCTACGAGCAGTACTTC. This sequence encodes CASLAEDRFYEQYF.

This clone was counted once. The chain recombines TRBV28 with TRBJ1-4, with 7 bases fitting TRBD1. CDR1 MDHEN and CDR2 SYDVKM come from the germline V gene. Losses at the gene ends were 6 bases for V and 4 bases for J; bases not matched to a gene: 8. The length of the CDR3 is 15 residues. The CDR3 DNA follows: TGTGCCAGCAGCCCCACAGGGGCGGGTAATGAAAAACTGTTTTTT. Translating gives CASSPTGAGNEKLFF. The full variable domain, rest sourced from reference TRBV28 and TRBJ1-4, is DVKVTQSSRYLVKRTGEKVFLECVQDMDHENMFWYRQDPGLGLRLIYFSYDVKMKEKGDIPEGYSVSREKKERFSLILESASTNQTSMYLCASSPTGAGNEKLFFGSGTQLSVL.

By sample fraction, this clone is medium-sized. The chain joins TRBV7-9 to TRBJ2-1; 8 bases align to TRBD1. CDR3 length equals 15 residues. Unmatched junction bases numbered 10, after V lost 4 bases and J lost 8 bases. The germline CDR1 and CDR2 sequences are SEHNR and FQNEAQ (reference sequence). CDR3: CASSSTQDRAHEQFF. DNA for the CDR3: TGTGCCAGCAGCTCCACCCAGGACAGGGCCCATGAGCAGTTCTTC.

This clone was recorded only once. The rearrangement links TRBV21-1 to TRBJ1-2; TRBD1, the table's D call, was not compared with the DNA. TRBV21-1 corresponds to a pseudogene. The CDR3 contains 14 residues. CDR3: CAPLGQGVRGGYTF. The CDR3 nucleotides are TGTGCCCCATTAGGACAGGGGGTAAGGGGAGGCTACACCTTC.

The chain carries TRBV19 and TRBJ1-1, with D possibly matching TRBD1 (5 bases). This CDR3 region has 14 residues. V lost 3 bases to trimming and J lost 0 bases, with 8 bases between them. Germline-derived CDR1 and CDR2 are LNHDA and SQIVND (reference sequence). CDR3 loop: CASSIRGMNTEAFF. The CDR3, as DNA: TGTGCCAGTAGTATTCGGGGGATGAACACTGAAGCTTTCTTT.

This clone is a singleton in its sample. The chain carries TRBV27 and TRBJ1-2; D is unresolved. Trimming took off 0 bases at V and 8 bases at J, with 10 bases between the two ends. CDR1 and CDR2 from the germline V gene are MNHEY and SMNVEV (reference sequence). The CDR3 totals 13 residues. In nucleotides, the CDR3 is TGTGCCAGCAGTTTATCCCAGGATTTCGGCTACACCTTC. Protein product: CASSLSQDFGYTF.

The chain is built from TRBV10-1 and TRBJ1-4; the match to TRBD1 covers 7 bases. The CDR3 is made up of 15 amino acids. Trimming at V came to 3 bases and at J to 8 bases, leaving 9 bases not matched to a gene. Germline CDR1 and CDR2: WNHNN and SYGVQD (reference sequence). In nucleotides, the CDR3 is TGCGCCAGCAGTGATATCACGGCAGGGGGAGAAAAACTGTTTTTT. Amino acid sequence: CASSDITAGGEKLFF.

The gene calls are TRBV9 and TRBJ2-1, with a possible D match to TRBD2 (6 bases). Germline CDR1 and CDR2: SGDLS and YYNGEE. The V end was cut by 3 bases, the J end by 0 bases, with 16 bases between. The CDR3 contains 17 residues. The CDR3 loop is CASSATGTQSSYNEQFF. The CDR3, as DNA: TGTGCCAGCAGCGCAACCGGGACTCAAAGCTCCTACAATGAGCAGTTCTTC.

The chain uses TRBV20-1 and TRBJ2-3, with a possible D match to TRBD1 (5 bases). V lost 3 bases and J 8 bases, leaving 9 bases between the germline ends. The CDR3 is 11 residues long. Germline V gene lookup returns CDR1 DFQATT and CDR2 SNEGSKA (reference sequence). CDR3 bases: TGCAGTGCTAGGCCCCAGGGTACGCAGTATTTT. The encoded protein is CSARPQGTQYF.

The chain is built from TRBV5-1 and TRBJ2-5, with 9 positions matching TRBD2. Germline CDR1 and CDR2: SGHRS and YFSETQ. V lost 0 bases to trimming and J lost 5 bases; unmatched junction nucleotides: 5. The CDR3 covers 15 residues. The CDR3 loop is CASSLGRGGYETQYF. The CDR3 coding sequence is TGCGCCAGCAGCTTGGGGCGGGGGGGCTACGAGACCCAGTACTTC.

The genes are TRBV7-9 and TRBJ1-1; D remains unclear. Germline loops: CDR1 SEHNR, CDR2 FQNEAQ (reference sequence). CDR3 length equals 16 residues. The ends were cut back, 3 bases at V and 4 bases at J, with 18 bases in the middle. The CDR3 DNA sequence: TGTGCCAGCAGCTTTAGCGTTGGTCGGGAGGCCACTGAAGCTTTCTTT. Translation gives CASSFSVGREATEAFF. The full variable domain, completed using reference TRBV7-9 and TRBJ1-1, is DTGVSQNPRHKITKRGQNVTFRCDPISEHNRLYWYRQTLGQGPEFLTYFQNEAQLEKSRLLSDRFSAERPKGSFSTLEIQRTEQGDSAMYLCASSFSVGREATEAFFGQGTRLTVV.

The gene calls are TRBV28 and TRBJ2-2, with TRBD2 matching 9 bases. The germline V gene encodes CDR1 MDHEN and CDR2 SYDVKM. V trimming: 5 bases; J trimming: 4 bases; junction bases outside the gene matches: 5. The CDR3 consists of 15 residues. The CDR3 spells CASSRGGESTGELFF. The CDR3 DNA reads TGTGCCAGCAGTCGCGGGGGGGAATCCACCGGGGAGCTGTTTTTT.